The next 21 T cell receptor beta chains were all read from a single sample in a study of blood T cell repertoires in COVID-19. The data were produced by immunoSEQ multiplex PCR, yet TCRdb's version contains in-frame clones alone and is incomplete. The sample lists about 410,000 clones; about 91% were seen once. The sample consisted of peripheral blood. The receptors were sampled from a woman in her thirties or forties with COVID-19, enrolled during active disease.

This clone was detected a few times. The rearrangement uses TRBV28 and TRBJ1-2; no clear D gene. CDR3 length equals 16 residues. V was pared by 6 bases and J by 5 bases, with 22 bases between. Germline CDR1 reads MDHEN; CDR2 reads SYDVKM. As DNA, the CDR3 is TGTGCCAGCAGCTCAGAGAGTAGGAACAGAAGATATGGCTACACCTTC. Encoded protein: CASSSESRNRRYGYTF.

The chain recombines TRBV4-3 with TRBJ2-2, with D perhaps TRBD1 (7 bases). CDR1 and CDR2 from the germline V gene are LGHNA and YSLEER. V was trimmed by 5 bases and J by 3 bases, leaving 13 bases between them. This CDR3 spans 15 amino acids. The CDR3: CASSRRGHDTGELFF. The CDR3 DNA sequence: TGCGCCAGCAGCAGGAGGGGGCATGACACCGGGGAGCTGTTTTTT.

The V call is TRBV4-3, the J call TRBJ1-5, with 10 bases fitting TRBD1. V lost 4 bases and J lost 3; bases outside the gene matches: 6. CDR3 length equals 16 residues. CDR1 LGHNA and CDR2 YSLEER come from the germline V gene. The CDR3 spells CASSPSGTGANQPQHF. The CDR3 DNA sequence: TGCGCCAGCAGCCCCTCCGGGACAGGGGCCAATCAGCCCCAGCATTTT.

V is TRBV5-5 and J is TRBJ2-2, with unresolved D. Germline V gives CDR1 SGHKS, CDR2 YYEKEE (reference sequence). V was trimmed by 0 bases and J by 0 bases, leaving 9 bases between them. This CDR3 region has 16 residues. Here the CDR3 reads CASSLGAGSNTGELFF. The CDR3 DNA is TGTGCCAGCAGCTTGGGAGCAGGTTCGAACACCGGGGAGCTGTTTTTT. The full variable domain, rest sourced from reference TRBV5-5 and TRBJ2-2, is DAGVTQSPTHLIKTRGQQVTLRCSPISGHKSVSWYQQVLGQGPQFIFQYYEKEERGRGNFPDRFSARQFPNYSSELNVNALLLGDSALYLCASSLGAGSNTGELFFGEGSRLTVL.

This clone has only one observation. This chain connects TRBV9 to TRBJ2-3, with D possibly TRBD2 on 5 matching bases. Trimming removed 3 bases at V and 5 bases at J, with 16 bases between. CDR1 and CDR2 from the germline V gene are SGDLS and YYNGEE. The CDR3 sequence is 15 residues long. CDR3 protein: CASSAAGISVDTQYF. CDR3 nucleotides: TGTGCCAGCAGCGCGGCCGGGATCTCAGTAGATACGCAGTATTTT.

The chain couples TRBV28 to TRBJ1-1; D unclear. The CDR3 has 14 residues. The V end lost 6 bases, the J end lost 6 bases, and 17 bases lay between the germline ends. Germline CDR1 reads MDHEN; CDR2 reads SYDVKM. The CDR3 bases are TGTGCCAGCAGGGAGGGTGGAAGGTCACCTGAAGCTTTCTTT. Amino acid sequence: CASREGGRSPEAFF.

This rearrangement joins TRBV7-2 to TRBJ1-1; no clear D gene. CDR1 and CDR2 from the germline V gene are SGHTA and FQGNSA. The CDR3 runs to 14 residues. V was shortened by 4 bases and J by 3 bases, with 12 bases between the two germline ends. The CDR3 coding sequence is TGTGCCAGCAGCTCCCTAGGAGGCTACACTGAAGCTTTCTTT. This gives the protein CASSSLGGYTEAFF.

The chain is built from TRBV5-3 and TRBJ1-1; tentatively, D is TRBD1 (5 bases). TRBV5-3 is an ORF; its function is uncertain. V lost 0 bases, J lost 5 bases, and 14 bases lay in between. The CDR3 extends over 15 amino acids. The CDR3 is CARSLALQGTTEAFF. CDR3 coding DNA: TGTGCCAGAAGCTTGGCGCTCCAGGGTACGACTGAAGCTTTCTTT.

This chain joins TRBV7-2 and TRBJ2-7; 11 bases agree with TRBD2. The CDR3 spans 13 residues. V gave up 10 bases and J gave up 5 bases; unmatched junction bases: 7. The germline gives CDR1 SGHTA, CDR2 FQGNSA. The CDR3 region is CATELAGVDEQYF. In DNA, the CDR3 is TGTGCCACCGAACTAGCGGGAGTCGACGAGCAGTACTTC.

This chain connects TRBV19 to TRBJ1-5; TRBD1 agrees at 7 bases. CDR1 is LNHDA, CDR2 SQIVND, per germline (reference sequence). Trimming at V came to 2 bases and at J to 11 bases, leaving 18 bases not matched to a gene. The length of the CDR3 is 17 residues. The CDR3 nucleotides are TGTGCCAGTAGTATAATCGGAAAGGGGGCCCCAGATCTGACCCAGCATTTT. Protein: CASSIIGKGAPDLTQHF. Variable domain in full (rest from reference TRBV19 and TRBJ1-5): DGGITQSPKYLFRKEGQNVTLSCEQNLNHDAMYWYRQDPGQGLRLIYYSQIVNDFQKGDIAEGYSVSREKKESFPLTVTSAQKNPTAFYLCASSIIGKGAPDLTQHFGDGTRLSIL.

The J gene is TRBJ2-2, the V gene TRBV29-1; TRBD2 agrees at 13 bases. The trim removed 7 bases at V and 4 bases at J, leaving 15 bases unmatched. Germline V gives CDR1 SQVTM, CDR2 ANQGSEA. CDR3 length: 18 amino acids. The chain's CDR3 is CSGGQGLAGSGTTGELFF. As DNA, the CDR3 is TGCAGCGGAGGACAGGGACTAGCGGGATCCGGGACCACCGGGGAGCTGTTTTTT.

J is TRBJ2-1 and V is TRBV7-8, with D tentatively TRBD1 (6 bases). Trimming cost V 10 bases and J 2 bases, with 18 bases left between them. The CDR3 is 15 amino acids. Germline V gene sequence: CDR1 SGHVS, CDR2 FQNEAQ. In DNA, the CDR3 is TGTGCCACCTCACCTGGTAGGGGGACCTACAATGAGCAGTTCTTC. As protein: CATSPGRGTYNEQFF.

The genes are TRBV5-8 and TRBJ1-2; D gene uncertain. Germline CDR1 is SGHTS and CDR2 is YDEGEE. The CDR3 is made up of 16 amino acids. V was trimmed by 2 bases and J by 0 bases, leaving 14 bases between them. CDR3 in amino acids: CASSLDISTANYGYTF. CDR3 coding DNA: TGTGCCAGCAGCTTAGACATTTCGACGGCTAACTATGGCTACACCTTC.

The CDR3 reads CASSYAGQGGGGYTF. The DNA for the CDR3 is TGTGCCAGCAGTTACGCGGGACAGGGGGGAGGTGGCTACACCTTC. This chain links TRBV6-5 with TRBJ1-2; 11 nucleotides align to TRBD1. The CDR3 consists of 15 residues. The germline gives CDR1 MNHEY, CDR2 SVGAGI. The V segment lost 2 bases and the J segment 7 bases; nucleotides outside the gene matches: 6.

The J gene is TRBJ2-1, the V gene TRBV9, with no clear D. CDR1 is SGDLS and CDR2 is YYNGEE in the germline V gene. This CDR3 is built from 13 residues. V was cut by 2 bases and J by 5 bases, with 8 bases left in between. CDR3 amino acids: CASSVRQDNEQFF. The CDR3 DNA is TGTGCCAGCAGCGTCCGACAAGACAATGAGCAGTTCTTC.

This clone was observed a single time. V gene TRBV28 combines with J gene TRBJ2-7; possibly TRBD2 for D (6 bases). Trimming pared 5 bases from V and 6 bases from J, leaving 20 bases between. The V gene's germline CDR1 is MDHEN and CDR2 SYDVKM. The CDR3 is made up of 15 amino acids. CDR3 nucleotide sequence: TGTGCCAGCAGTCTCCGACGGGGGAGTTTAGGCGAGCAGTACTTC. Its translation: CASSLRRGSLGEQYF.

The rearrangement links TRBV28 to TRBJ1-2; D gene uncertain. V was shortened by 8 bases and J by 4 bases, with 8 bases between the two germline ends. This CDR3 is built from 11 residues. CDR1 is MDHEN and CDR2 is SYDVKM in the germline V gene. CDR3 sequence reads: CASGLVYGYTF. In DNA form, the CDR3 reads TGTGCCAGCGGGCTCGTCTATGGCTACACCTTC.

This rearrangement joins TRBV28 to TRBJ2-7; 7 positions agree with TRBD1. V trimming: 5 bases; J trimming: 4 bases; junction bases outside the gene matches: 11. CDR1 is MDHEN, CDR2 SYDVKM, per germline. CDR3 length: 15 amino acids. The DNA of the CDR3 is TGTGCCAGCAGTCTCCCCACCGGGACAGCTTACGAGCAGTACTTC. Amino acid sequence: CASSLPTGTAYEQYF.

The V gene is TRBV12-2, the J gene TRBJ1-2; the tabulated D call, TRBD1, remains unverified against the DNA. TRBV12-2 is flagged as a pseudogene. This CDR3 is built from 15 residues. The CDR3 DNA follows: TGTGCAAGTCGCTTAAGGCAGGGGAATAACTATGGCTACACCTTC. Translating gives CASRLRQGNNYGYTF.

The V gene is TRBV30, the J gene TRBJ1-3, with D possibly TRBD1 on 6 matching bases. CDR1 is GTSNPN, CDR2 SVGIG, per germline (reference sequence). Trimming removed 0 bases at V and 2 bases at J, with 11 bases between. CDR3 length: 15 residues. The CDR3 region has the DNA TGTGCCTGGAGTGTGGTAGGGGGGGCTGGAAACACCATATATTTT. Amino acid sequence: CAWSVVGGAGNTIYF.

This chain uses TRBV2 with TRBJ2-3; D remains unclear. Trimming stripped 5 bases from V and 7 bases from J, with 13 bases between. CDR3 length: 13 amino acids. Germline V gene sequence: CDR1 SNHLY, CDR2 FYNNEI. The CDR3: CASSPVGLNTQYF. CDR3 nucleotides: TGTGCCAGCAGTCCCGTTGGGCTGAATACGCAGTATTTT.